This T cell receptor beta chain was identified in a study of T cell changes during pregnancy in multiple sclerosis. Some clones are missing from TCRdb's copy, which holds only in-frame ones; the method was immunoSEQ multiplex PCR. The sample holds about 40,000 clones, about 92% seen once. CDR1 is SEHNR and CDR2 is FQNEAQ in the germline V gene (reference sequence). CDR3 length equals 13 residues. Trimming pared 10 bases from V and 9 bases from J, leaving 19 bases between. Specimen: CD8+ T cells from peripheral blood mononuclear cells, collected in the third trimester of pregnancy. The chain is built from TRBV7-9 and TRBJ1-3; no clear D. The clonotype comes from a female donor with multiple sclerosis, enrolled in a pregnancy study. Here the CDR3 reads CAIALGEEGTIYF. CDR3 in DNA: TGTGCCATCGCCCTTGGGGAAGAGGGCACCATATATTTT.